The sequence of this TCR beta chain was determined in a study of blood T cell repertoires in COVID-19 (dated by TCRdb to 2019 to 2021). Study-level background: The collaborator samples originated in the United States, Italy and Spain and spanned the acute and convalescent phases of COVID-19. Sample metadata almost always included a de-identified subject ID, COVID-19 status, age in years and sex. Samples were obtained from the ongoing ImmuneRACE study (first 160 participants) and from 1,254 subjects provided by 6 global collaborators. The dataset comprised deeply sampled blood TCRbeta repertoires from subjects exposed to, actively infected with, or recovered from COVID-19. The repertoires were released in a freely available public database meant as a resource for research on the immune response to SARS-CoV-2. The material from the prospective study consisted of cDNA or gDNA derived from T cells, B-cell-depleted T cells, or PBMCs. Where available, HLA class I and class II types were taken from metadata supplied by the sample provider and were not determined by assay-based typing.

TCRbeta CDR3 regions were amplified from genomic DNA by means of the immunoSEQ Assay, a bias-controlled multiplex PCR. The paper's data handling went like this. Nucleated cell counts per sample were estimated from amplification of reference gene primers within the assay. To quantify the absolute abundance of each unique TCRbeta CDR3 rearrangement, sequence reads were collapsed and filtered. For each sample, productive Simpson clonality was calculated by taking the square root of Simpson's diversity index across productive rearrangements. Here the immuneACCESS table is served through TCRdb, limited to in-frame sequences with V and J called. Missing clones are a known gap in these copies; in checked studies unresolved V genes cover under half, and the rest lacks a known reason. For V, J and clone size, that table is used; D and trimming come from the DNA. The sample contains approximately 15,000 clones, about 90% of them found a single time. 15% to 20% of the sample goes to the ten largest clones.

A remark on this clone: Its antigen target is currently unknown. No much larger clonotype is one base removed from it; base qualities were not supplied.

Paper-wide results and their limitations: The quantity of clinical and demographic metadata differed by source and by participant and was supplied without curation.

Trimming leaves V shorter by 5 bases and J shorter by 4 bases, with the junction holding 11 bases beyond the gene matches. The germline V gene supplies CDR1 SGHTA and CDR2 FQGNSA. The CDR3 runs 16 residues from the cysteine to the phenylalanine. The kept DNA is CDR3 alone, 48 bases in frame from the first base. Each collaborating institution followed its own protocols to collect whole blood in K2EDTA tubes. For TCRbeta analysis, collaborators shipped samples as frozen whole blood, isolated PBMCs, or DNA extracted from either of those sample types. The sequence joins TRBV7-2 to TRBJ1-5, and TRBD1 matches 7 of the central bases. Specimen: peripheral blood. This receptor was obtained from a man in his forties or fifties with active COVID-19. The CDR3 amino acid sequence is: CASSRNRGGTNQPQHF. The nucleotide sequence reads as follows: TGTGCCAGCAGCCGGAACAGGGGCGGGACGAATCAGCCCCAGCATTTT.